This T cell receptor beta chain is from a study of T cells after yellow fever vaccination. General study points: Clones that expanded after primary vaccination mostly reappeared after the booster (roughly 96% CD4, approximately 89% CD8).

The CDR3 covers 15 residues. The germline gives CDR1 MNHEY, CDR2 SVGEGT. J was trimmed by 9 bases and V by 1 base; bases with no gene match: 2. About this clonotype: Its target is unknown.

Researchers made TCR cDNA using 5'RACE template switching, and this step added a universal primer site and UMIs. TCRdb re-analysed the 5' RACE reads in MiXCR, keeping a single row per CDR3 protein. The sample shows 120,000 or so distinct CDR3 sequences, 13% to 15% of them seen only once. This sample comprised CD8+ T cells sorted from PBMCs, obtained 5 days after the yellow fever booster vaccination. The chain recombines TRBV6-2 or TRBV6-3 with TRBJ2-5, with 16 nucleotides matching TRBD2. The origin of this receptor is a man in his late teens or twenties who received the YFV17D yellow fever vaccine. This chain's CDR3 is CASSYWGTSGGAQYF. The CDR3 nucleotides are TGTGCCAGCAGTTACTGGGGGACTAGCGGGGGGGCCCAGTACTTC.